The 21 T cell receptor beta chains presented below share a single source sample, sequenced in a study of blood T cell repertoires in COVID-19. This table comes from immunoSEQ multiplex PCR, and its TCRdb copy is limited to in-frame clones, with some not included. The sample lists 300,000 to 450,000 clones; roughly 90% were seen once. The sequencing input was peripheral blood. These receptors came from a woman aged 60-75 years with COVID-19, enrolled during active disease.

The rearrangement uses TRBV19 and TRBJ1-2; TRBD1 agrees at 10 bases. The CDR3 has 15 amino acids. Germline values: CDR1 LNHDA, CDR2 SQIVND (reference sequence). Germline trimming cut 4 bases from V and 5 bases from J; bases unmatched to any gene: 7. The CDR3 loop reads CASSRGTGADYGYTF. Here the CDR3 DNA reads TGTGCCAGTAGTAGAGGGACAGGGGCAGATTATGGCTACACCTTC.

The chain uses TRBV19 and TRBJ1-6; 7 bases agree with TRBD1. Germline V gene lookup returns CDR1 LNHDA and CDR2 SQIVND (reference sequence). This CDR3 contains 16 residues. V lost 3 bases and J lost 7; bases outside the gene matches: 9. The CDR3, as DNA: TGTGCCAGTAGTATGCGCTACAGGGGCTCCAATTCACCCCTCCACTTT. Amino acid sequence: CASSMRYRGSNSPLHF.

The V and J genes are TRBV27 and TRBJ2-3; 9 positions agree with TRBD2. The germline CDR1 and CDR2 sequences are MNHEY and SMNVEV (reference sequence). V gave up 5 bases and J gave up 0 bases; unmatched junction bases: 6. CDR3 size: 16 residues. CDR3 sequence: CASSPRAGGSTDTQYF. DNA for the CDR3: TGTGCCAGCAGTCCACGAGCGGGGGGTAGCACAGATACGCAGTATTTT.

The CDR3 loop is CSGRVLYGYTF. In DNA form, the CDR3 reads TGCAGCGGCAGGGTCCTGTATGGCTACACCTTC. J is TRBJ1-2 and V is TRBV29-1; a possible D gene is TRBD1 (5 bases). Looked up from germline, CDR1 is SQVTM and CDR2 is ANQGSEA. The CDR3 loop spans 11 amino acids. V lost 7 bases, J lost 5 bases, and 11 bases lay in between.

The rearrangement uses TRBV5-1 and TRBJ1-1, with TRBD1 matching 7 bases. The CDR3 covers 14 residues. The V and J ends lost 3 bases and 1 base, in that order; junction bases with no gene match: 3. CDR1 SGHRS and CDR2 YFSETQ come from the germline V gene. CDR3 in amino acids: CASSSWTGNTEAFF. The CDR3 DNA reads as TGCGCCAGCAGCTCTTGGACAGGGAACACTGAAGCTTTCTTT.

This chain uses TRBV3-1 (or the pseudogene TRBV3-2) with TRBJ2-7, with D maybe TRBD2 (5 bases). The CDR3 runs 15 residues. Germline assignment: CDR1 LGHDT and CDR2 YNNKEL (reference sequence). The ends were cut back, 4 bases at V and 6 bases at J, with 19 bases in the middle. CDR3 sequence: CASSPLTGIRSEQYF. The CDR3 region has the DNA TGTGCCAGCAGCCCTTTGACCGGGATTCGTAGCGAGCAGTACTTC.

The chain combines TRBV28 with TRBJ1-5; D call uncertain. V was shortened by 6 bases and J by 3 bases, with 12 bases between the two germline ends. This CDR3 contains 14 residues. Germline values: CDR1 MDHEN, CDR2 SYDVKM. DNA of the CDR3: TGTGCCAGCAGAGTCTCGGTCGTCAATCAGCCCCAGCATTTT. Translation: CASRVSVVNQPQHF.

Worth noting for this clone: Other nucleotide sequences in the sample specify the same CDR3. This chain uses TRBV2 with TRBJ1-3; a weak D match, TRBD1 (5 bases). The germline CDR1 and CDR2 sequences are SNHLY and FYNNEI. The CDR3 spans 15 residues. Trimming removed 4 bases at V and 0 bases at J, with 10 bases between. The DNA of the CDR3 is TGTGCCAGCAGTGGGCAGGGTCTCTCTGGAAACACCATATATTTT. It codes for CASSGQGLSGNTIYF.

V and J are TRBV4-1 and TRBJ2-6, with D uncertain. The CDR3 runs 15 residues. The germline V gene encodes CDR1 MGHRA and CDR2 YSYEKL. Trimming pared 4 bases from V and 3 bases from J, leaving 10 bases between. In DNA, the CDR3 is TGCGCCAGCAGCCTTCCTACAGTTGGGGCCAACGTCCTGACTTTC. Translated, it gives CASSLPTVGANVLTF.

The genes are TRBV7-8 and TRBJ1-2; TRBD1 aligns across 10 bases. The CDR3 contains 15 residues. J lost 3 bases, V lost 5 bases, and 6 bases had no gene match. Per germline, CDR1 SGHVS and CDR2 FQNEAQ. CDR3 protein: CASSRGQGFDYGYTF. CDR3 DNA: TGTGCCAGCAGCCGGGGACAGGGGTTTGACTATGGCTACACCTTC.

This clone has at least ten counts. This chain connects TRBV5-1 to TRBJ1-5; TRBD1 matches 12 bases. This CDR3 is built from 18 residues. Germline CDR1 SGHRS, CDR2 YFSETQ. After removal of 4 bases from V and 5 bases from J, the junction contained 13 bases not matched to a gene. CDR3 sequence: CASSLPGTGGGPDQPQHF. DNA for the CDR3: TGCGCCAGCAGCCTACCTGGGACAGGGGGCGGTCCGGATCAGCCCCAGCATTTT. The full variable domain, completed using reference TRBV5-1 and TRBJ1-5, is KAGVTQTPRYLIKTRGQQVTLSCSPISGHRSVSWYQQTPGQGLQFLFEYFSETQRNKGNFPGRFSGRQFSNSRSEMNVSTLELGDSALYLCASSLPGTGGGPDQPQHFGDGTRLSIL.

This chain uses TRBV6-5 with TRBJ1-6; D not certain. V was clipped by 7 bases and J by 7 bases, with 17 bases between them. The CDR3 is made up of 15 amino acids. Germline CDR1 MNHEY, CDR2 SVGAGI. CDR3 protein: CASKPAAALNSPLHF. DNA for the CDR3: TGTGCCAGCAAACCCGCGGCAGCCCTAAATTCACCCCTCCACTTT.

The CDR3 is CASSLSRGSGNTIYF. Written as DNA, the CDR3 is TGTGCCAGCAGCTTATCCAGGGGCTCTGGAAACACCATATATTTT. The chain couples TRBV7-6 to TRBJ1-3; the D gene is possibly TRBD1 (6 bases). Per the germline V gene, CDR1 is SGHVS and CDR2 is FNYEAQ. The CDR3 length is 15 residues. The V gene lost 2 bases and the J gene lost 0 bases, with 8 bases spanning the gap.

The V call is TRBV12-3 or TRBV12-4, the J call TRBJ2-3; the D gene is possibly TRBD1 (5 bases). V gave up 7 bases and J gave up 5 bases, with 13 bases separating them. The CDR3 runs to 13 residues. The CDR3 coding sequence is TGTGCCAGCATGACAGCCCTCATAGATACGCAGTATTTT. Its translation is CASMTALIDTQYF.

This clone showed up just once. J is TRBJ1-2 and V is TRBV4-2, with 10 bases identical to TRBD1. CDR3 size: 17 residues. The J segment lost 4 bases and the V segment lost 0 bases, leaving 8 bases of the junction unmatched. Germline values: CDR1 LGHNA, CDR2 YNFKEQ. The CDR3 coding sequence is TGTGCCAGCAGCCAAGATGGCCGGACAGGGGGGCTCTATGGCTACACCTTC. Translation: CASSQDGRTGGLYGYTF.

As DNA, the CDR3 is TGTGCCAGCAGTTTAATCAGGGCGAACTGGAGAGTCGGGGAGCTGTTTTTT. It encodes CASSLIRANWRVGELFF. The chain carries TRBV27 and TRBJ2-2; tentatively, D is TRBD1 (5 bases). Germline assignment: CDR1 MNHEY and CDR2 SMNVEV (reference sequence). This CDR3 has 17 amino acids. V lost 2 bases and J lost 7, with 20 bases in between.

The genes are TRBV5-5 and TRBJ2-5; 7 nucleotides match TRBD2. This CDR3 is built from 16 residues. V dropped 4 bases and J dropped 0; count of bases not matched to a gene: 9. Germline V gives CDR1 SGHKS, CDR2 YYEKEE (reference sequence). CDR3 sequence (DNA): TGTGCCAGCAGCCCCCGGGGAGGGGAGTACCAAGAGACCCAGTACTTC. Amino acid sequence: CASSPRGGEYQETQYF.

The chain recombines TRBV28 with TRBJ1-5, with 7 nucleotides matching TRBD1. The CDR3 length is 16 residues. In germline, CDR1 is MDHEN, CDR2 SYDVKM. V was pared by 3 bases and J by 0 bases, with 5 bases of the junction left unmatched. The CDR3 region is CASSFGDRGSNQPQHF. The CDR3 region has the DNA TGTGCCAGCAGTTTCGGGGACAGAGGTAGCAATCAGCCCCAGCATTTT. Full variable domain (missing parts from reference TRBV28 and TRBJ1-5): DVKVTQSSRYLVKRTGEKVFLECVQDMDHENMFWYRQDPGLGLRLIYFSYDVKMKEKGDIPEGYSVSREKKERFSLILESASTNQTSMYLCASSFGDRGSNQPQHFGDGTRLSIL.

The chain joins TRBV19 to TRBJ2-7; 9 nucleotides agree with TRBD1. The germline CDR1 and CDR2 sequences are LNHDA and SQIVND (reference sequence). With 3 bases clipped from V and 6 bases from J, the junction kept 12 bases outside the gene matches. This CDR3 has 16 amino acids. The CDR3 DNA follows: TGTGCCAGTAGTATTTCCGGGACAGGGATTATGGGCGAGCAGTACTTC. Amino acid sequence: CASSISGTGIMGEQYF.

The genes are TRBV28 and TRBJ2-7, with 8 nucleotides matching TRBD2. The CDR3 runs to 14 residues. The germline V gene encodes CDR1 MDHEN and CDR2 SYDVKM. V dropped 5 bases and J dropped 3; count of bases not matched to a gene: 6. The CDR3, as DNA: TGTGCCAGCAGTCCCGGGGGGGGGCTCTACGAGCAGTACTTC. Protein product: CASSPGGGLYEQYF.

The CDR3 loop reads CASRGAGVHEQYF. The CDR3 DNA follows: TGCGCCAGCAGGGGGGCAGGGGTGCACGAGCAGTACTTC. V is TRBV5-1 and J is TRBJ2-7, with TRBD1 as a possible D gene (6 bases). The CDR3 loop spans 13 amino acids. V was pared by 5 bases and J by 5 bases, with 14 bases between. Germline V CDR1 and CDR2: SGHRS, YFSETQ.